This T cell receptor (beta chain) was captured by sequencing in a study of beta chain features in type 1 diabetes (dated by TCRdb to 2016 to 2019). Context from the whole study: Mean age, gender distribution, total cell number and subset yield did not differ between patients and healthy donors. A total of roughly 98,000,000 sorted cells were examined across all samples, and a strong correlation was observed between cell number per subset and RNA yield. The study compared the TCRB repertoires of sorted circulating CD4+ T cell subsets in recently diagnosed type 1 diabetes patients with those in matched healthy donors. Regulatory and stem cell-like memory subsets were isolated from only 8 patients and roughly eight healthy donors, whereas naive and central memory subsets came from all 28 donors. The full study reports these points: Fewer insertions and more nucleotide deletions at VDJ recombination sites were observed in patients with type 1 diabetes, implying thymic rearrangement abnormalities. Because cDNA was sequenced instead of genomic DNA, activated cells with high expression could be over-represented, although the groups did not differ in activation or CD3 levels. Because small numbers of individuals were included in the HLA sub-analyses, any influence of HLA type on TCRB rearrangement was left unresolved. In all four CD4+ subsets, TCRB CDR3 length was moderately but significantly shorter in type 1 diabetes patients. Naive, central memory and regulatory TCRB repertoires appeared to be more similar among patients than among healthy donors. Shorter templates might be favored by PCR, yet because patient and control samples were amplified and corrected together, any such skew would affect both groups equally.

From each donor, a single peripheral blood sample of approximately 0.11 L on average was drawn into heparinised tubes. A BD FACSAria II and a panel including CD45RO, CCR7, CD25, CD127, CD95 and CD27 were used to sort naive, central memory, regulatory and stem cell-like memory CD4+ T cells. Purity was above 95% for every sorted population. Right away, PBMCs were isolated by Lymphoprep density gradient centrifugation and were stained directly, with no culture step. So that batch effects would be minimized, each experiment stained and sorted samples in pairs, pairing one healthy donor with one patient. This clone was detected only a few times. The specificity of this receptor is unknown. Base-call qualities are not available, and no considerably larger clone is one nucleotide away. Looking up the germline V gene yields CDR1 SGHRS and CDR2 YFSETQ. The CDR3 measures 15 amino acids from cysteine to phenylalanine. The sequence is cut down to CDR3 DNA, 45 bases in frame from base 1. V loses 1 base, J loses 0 bases, and the germline ends lie 10 bases apart.

The High Capacity cDNA Reverse Transcription Kit was used to reverse transcribe all of the isolated RNA, meaning that expressed TCRB transcripts were what got sequenced. Deep immunoSEQ sequencing was applied to naive, central memory and regulatory T cell samples, giving an average of about 3.6 million total reads per sample. After sorted cells were lysed in RLT buffer, RNA was extracted with DNase-treated RNeasy Micro or Mini kits, with the choice depending on cell number. To prevent cross-contamination, each cell subset was processed individually, whereas patient and healthy donor samples were processed jointly. Using the immunoSEQ multiplex PCR, TCRB sequences were amplified from cDNA into 87-bp fragments spanning the CDR3 region. Sequencing of the amplicons was performed on the Illumina HiSeq platform. The original methods were these. PCR bias was corrected computationally using synthetic template baselines, and reads within Hamming distance 2 were collapsed, with unmergeable singletons discarded. Reads were aligned against IMGT to assign V, D and J genes, CDR3 length and insertions or deletions at six rearrangement sites. Clonotype counts were normalized to sorted cell number within each subset before computing true diversity and Gini coefficients with the tcR R package. The overlap coefficient, calculated on TCRB nucleotide sequences, was used to measure repertoire sharing. TCRdb obtained this table from immuneACCESS and retained in-frame rearrangements with V and J assigned. These tables miss some clones; where compared with another copy, unresolved V genes account for less than half of the shortfall, and the remainder is unexplained. V and J calls and clone size are as listed in that table; D and trimming were resolved from the DNA. The sample data list 310,000 or so clones, and about a tenth of these were observed just once. The ten largest clones capture 0.9% to 1.1% of the sample.

This receptor was identified in a man younger than 45 with type 1 diabetes. The chain couples TRBV5-1 to TRBJ1-1, with the D segment identity uncertain. Sequencing used central memory CD4+ T cells from blood. Here the CDR3 is given as CASSLLAGLNTEAFF. Read as DNA, the sequence is TGCGCCAGCAGCTTGTTAGCGGGCTTGAACACTGAAGCTTTCTTT.